This record concerns one T cell receptor (beta chain) sequence. This specimen belongs to a study of control samples from healthy donors and cancer patients. Measured with immunoSEQ multiplex PCR; TCRdb has only the in-frame clones, and not every one. The repertoire holds approximately 52,000 clones, about 90% seen once, with roughly an eighth in the top ten. The length of the CDR3 is 16 residues. With 0 bases clipped from V and 6 bases from J, the junction kept 10 bases outside the gene matches. Per the germline V gene, CDR1 is LNHNV and CDR2 is YYDKDF (reference sequence). The clonotype was recovered from a man in his 60s with head and neck cancer. This rearrangement joins TRBV15 to TRBJ2-7, with 8 bases aligning to TRBD2. Sequenced input: PBMCs. The CDR3 region is CATSRDIVSGSSEQYF. As DNA, the CDR3 is TGTGCCACCAGCAGAGATATCGTAAGCGGGAGTAGCGAGCAGTACTTC.